A single T cell receptor beta chain is shown here with its context. Its antigen remains unidentified. The input lacks base qualities; no much larger clone sits a single base away. The donors belonged to the validation cohort of about 130 subjects, which was separate from the approximately 700-subject first cohort. The library was generated by the immunoSEQ multiplex PCR assay. Per the authors' processing: A statistical classification framework was built for diagnosing cytomegalovirus status from the catalog of TCR beta chain sequences. Imported from immuneACCESS, the table was reduced by TCRdb to in-frame sequences with V and J called. These copies leave out some clones; in studies compared against another copy, an unresolved V gene accounts for under half, and the cause of the remainder is not known. The DNA was the basis for D and trimming; V, J and clone size are from that table. The sample table contains 150,000 to 200,000 clones; only one count was recorded for more than 70% of them. The ten largest make up roughly 10% of the sample.

From the cysteine up to the phenylalanine, the CDR3 has a length of 13 residues. Kept here is only the CDR3 DNA, which spans 39 bases and is read in frame from base 1. Looking up the germline V gene (reference sequence) yields CDR1 MNHNY and CDR2 SVGAGI. V and J are trimmed by 6 bases and 2 bases, and the gene matches miss 3 bases of the junction. This record comes from a study of cytomegalovirus exposure and HLA in healthy donors (dated by TCRdb to about 2017). Background for the entire study: A later analysis indicated that the 120 or so validation repertoires were generated on the platform also employed for the approximately 700 repertoires of the first cohort. The study was designed to test whether signatures of past pathogen exposure could be identified by cataloging public T cell receptors. Besides the first cohort of approximately 670 subjects, a separate validation cohort made up of 90 to 150 different subjects was used. The study combined high-throughput TCR immunosequencing, statistical association of individual TCRs with disease status, and machine learning to predict cytomegalovirus infection status.

Results and caveats for the whole study, not just this receptor: The authors suggested that the approach could potentially be extended to other disease states and immunological phenotypes. A few of the identified cytomegalovirus-associated TCR beta chains were confirmed in vitro to be specific for cytomegalovirus antigens. The validation cohort had no HLA typing available for a later analysis, so co-occurrence within that cohort was assessed over all 130 or so repertoires. The classifier was reported to diagnose cytomegalovirus status with high specificity and sensitivity in both the original cohort and the validation cohort. In the study, around 160 TCR beta chains were listed as associated with cytomegalovirus. In a later analysis, TCRs clustered in the first cohort were found to also tend to co-occur in the roughly 110 validation repertoires, with 94% of cluster scores above 0. Across donors, most TCR sequences were observed very rarely, whereas some public TCRs were present in many individuals.

This sequence uses TRBV6-6 and TRBJ2-7; 8 bases in the junction line up with TRBD1. This TCR was sampled from a man aged 25 to 40 in good health and CMV-seropositive. The sequencing sample was made of PBMCs. The CDR3 has the sequence CASSSDRAYEQYF. The DNA is TGTGCCAGCAGCTCGGACAGGGCCTACGAGCAGTACTTC.